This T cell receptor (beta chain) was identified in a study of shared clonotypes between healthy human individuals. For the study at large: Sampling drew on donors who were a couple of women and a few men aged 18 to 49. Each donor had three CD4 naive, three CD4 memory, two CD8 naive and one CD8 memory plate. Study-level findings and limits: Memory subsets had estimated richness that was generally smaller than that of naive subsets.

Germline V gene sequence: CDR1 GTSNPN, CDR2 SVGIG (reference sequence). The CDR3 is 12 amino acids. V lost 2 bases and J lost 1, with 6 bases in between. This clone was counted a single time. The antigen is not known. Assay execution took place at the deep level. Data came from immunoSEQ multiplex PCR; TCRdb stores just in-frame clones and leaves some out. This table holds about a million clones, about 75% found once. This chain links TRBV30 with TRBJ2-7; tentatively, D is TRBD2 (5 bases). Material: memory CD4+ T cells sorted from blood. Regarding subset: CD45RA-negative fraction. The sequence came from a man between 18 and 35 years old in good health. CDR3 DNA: TGTGCCTGGAGTACTAGTTCCTACGAGCAGTACTTC. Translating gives CAWSTSSYEQYF. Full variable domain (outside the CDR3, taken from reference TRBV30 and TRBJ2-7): SQTIHQWPATLVQPVGSPLSLECTVEGTSNPNLYWYRQAAGRGLQLLFYSVGIGQISSEVPQNLSASRPQDRQFILSSKKLLLSDSGFYLCAWSTSSYEQYFGPGTRLTVT.